This TCR beta chain was documented in a study of response to subunit inactivated influenza vaccine. Findings and limits, study-wide: The authors offered the suggestion that each seasonal influenza vaccination recruits few new T cells.

TCRdb processed the RT-PCR reads anew with MiXCR; each CDR3 protein has one entry. The sample carries approximately 300,000 distinct CDR3 sequences, 22% recorded once. CDR3 length: 13 amino acids. Per germline, CDR1 SGHRS and CDR2 YFSETQ. With 4 bases removed from V and 8 bases from J, the gap between germline ends came to 13 bases. Turning to this clonotype: Its antigen is not identified.

Specimen: PBMCs from blood, collected approximately 22 months after vaccination. The chain is built from TRBV5-1 and TRBJ2-1, with D possibly being TRBD2 (6 bases). The TCR comes from a man aged 50-75 years who received an inactivated influenza vaccine. CDR3 DNA: TGCGCCAGCAGCCCCGGGGCGGGGCATGAGCAGTTCTTC. This encodes CASSPGAGHEQFF.